The 27 T cell receptor beta chains below come from one sample, sequenced in a study of Ad26.COV2.S vaccination and SARS-CoV-2 variants. Assay used: immunoSEQ multiplex PCR; TCRdb lists only in-frame clones, some missing. In the table there are about 350,000 clones, approximately 86% of which are singletons. Treatment given: around 19 received Ad26.COV2.S at low or high dose, single or two shots; a few received placebo; per-sample allocation not given. Samples came from day 63 after the first vaccine or placebo injection. The input for sequencing was peripheral blood, taken in a trial of Ad26.COV2.S vaccine versus placebo. The receptor set was obtained from a person aged 18 to 65 who received the Ad26.COV2.S COVID-19 vaccine or a placebo.

The CDR3 DNA reads as TGTGCCAGCAGCTTAGGTCAGGGGCCGAATGAAAAACTGTTTTTT. Protein: CASSLGQGPNEKLFF. The chain has TRBV7-9 and TRBJ1-4, with a weak D call TRBD1 (6 bases). Germline-derived CDR1 and CDR2 are SEHNR and FQNEAQ (reference sequence). Trimming cost V 1 base and J 5 bases, with 11 bases left between them. This CDR3 comprises 15 residues.

This chain uses TRBV5-1 with TRBJ2-1, with D possibly being TRBD2 (6 bases). This CDR3 is built from 14 residues. CDR1 is SGHRS, CDR2 YFSETQ, per germline. Deletions cut 4 bases from V and 3 bases from J, with 11 bases between. In nucleotides, the CDR3 is TGCGCCAGCAGCCTGTCGCGGGACTACAATGAGCAGTTCTTC. Its protein product is CASSLSRDYNEQFF.

This clone was detected once. The chain links TRBV28 to TRBJ1-4; D unclear. The CDR3 contains 12 residues. Trimming pared 3 bases from V and 10 bases from J, leaving 9 bases between. Germline CDR1 MDHEN, CDR2 SYDVKM. As DNA, the CDR3 is TGTGCCAGCAGTTTCGGTGGAGCAAAACTGTTTTTT. It specifies CASSFGGAKLFF.

The chain employs TRBV6-5 and TRBJ2-7, with a tentative D call TRBD2 (7 bases). V was shortened by 7 bases and J by 4 bases, with 17 bases between the two germline ends. Per the germline V gene, CDR1 is MNHEY and CDR2 is SVGAGI. CDR3 length equals 14 residues. Here the CDR3 DNA reads TGTGCCAGCACCTCCGGCGGGGGCAGGTACGAGCAGTACTTC. It yields the protein CASTSGGGRYEQYF.

J is TRBJ1-1 and V is TRBV9, with D perhaps TRBD1 (6 bases). CDR3 length: 14 residues. The ends were cut back, 3 bases at V and 5 bases at J, with 14 bases in the middle. CDR1 is SGDLS and CDR2 is YYNGEE in the germline V gene. CDR3 sequence: CASSGQTGPTEAFF. The CDR3 nucleotides are TGTGCCAGCAGCGGACAGACAGGTCCGACTGAAGCTTTCTTT. Full variable domain (remainder filled in from reference TRBV9 and TRBJ1-1): DSGVTQTPKHLITATGQRVTLRCSPRSGDLSVYWYQQSLDQGLQFLIQYYNGEERAKGNILERFSAQQFPDLHSELNLSSLELGDSALYFCASSGQTGPTEAFFGQGTRLTVV.

The chain joins TRBV6-2 or TRBV6-3 to TRBJ1-2; D remains ambiguous. The V end lost 5 bases, the J end lost 8 bases, and 21 bases lay between the germline ends. CDR3 length: 15 amino acids. Germline V CDR1 and CDR2: MNHEY, SVGEGT. The CDR3: CASSAIDRPAMGYTF. CDR3 DNA: TGTGCCAGCAGTGCCATAGACCGTCCTGCGATGGGCTACACCTTC.

The chain employs TRBV6-5 and TRBJ2-2; no clear D. V shed 6 bases and J shed 1 base, with 9 bases lying between them. CDR1 MNHEY and CDR2 SVGAGI come from the germline V gene. CDR3 size: 14 residues. The CDR3 spells CASRLGLNTGELFF. The CDR3 nucleotides are TGTGCCAGCAGATTAGGGTTGAACACCGGGGAGCTGTTTTTT.

This CDR3 reads CASSLSNRWERQATYEQYF. The CDR3 DNA reads TGTGCCAGCAGTTTATCCAACCGGTGGGAAAGACAGGCCACCTACGAGCAGTACTTC. V usage is TRBV28 and J usage is TRBJ2-7; a weak D match, TRBD1 (6 bases). CDR1 and CDR2 (germline): MDHEN, SYDVKM. Trimming left V 1 base short and J 2 bases short, with 24 bases between. This CDR3 has 19 residues.

In DNA form, the CDR3 reads TGTGCCAGTAGCCCGGACAGTTTAAACTATGGCTACACCTTC. Its translation is CASSPDSLNYGYTF. V and J are TRBV19 and TRBJ1-2; possibly TRBD1 for D (6 bases). The V gene's germline CDR1 is LNHDA and CDR2 SQIVND (reference sequence). This CDR3 is 14 amino acids long. V was pared by 6 bases and J by 2 bases, with 13 bases between.

The chain joins TRBV6-5 to TRBJ2-1; 11 bases agree with TRBD1. From germline, CDR1 is MNHEY and CDR2 SVGAGI. The CDR3 is 15 residues long. V lost 11 bases to trimming and J lost 6 bases; unmatched junction nucleotides: 12. The CDR3 DNA is TGTGCCGTTGTAAAACGGACAGGGGGCCCCAATGAGCAGTTCTTC. Protein product: CAVVKRTGGPNEQFF.

V is TRBV7-2 and J is TRBJ2-1; D gene ambiguous. V shed 0 bases and J shed 7 bases, with 10 bases lying between them. The CDR3 consists of 14 residues. The germline V gene has CDR1 SGHTA and CDR2 FQGNSA. The CDR3 region has the DNA TGTGCCAGCAGCTTAGCGCTAGACCGGAATGAGCAGTTCTTC. Amino acids: CASSLALDRNEQFF.

This clone was seen a single time. The chain has TRBV4-2 and TRBJ2-1, with 11 bases matching TRBD2. Germline loops: CDR1 LGHNA, CDR2 YNFKEQ. V trimming: 0 bases; J trimming: 12 bases; junction bases outside the gene matches: 13. The CDR3 runs to 17 residues. The CDR3 DNA is TGTGCCAGCAGCCAAGACCCCCCCACTAGCGGGGGCCTCCGGCAGTTCTTC. This translates into CASSQDPPTSGGLRQFF.

This chain links TRBV5-8 with TRBJ1-1; D is uncertain. This CDR3 comprises 13 residues. Trimming stripped 1 base from V and 2 bases from J, with 6 bases between. Germline assignment: CDR1 SGHTS and CDR2 YDEGEE. The CDR3 region is CASSLWPNTEAFF. The CDR3 DNA follows: TGTGCCAGCAGCTTGTGGCCTAACACTGAAGCTTTCTTT.

The rearrangement uses TRBV7-2 and TRBJ2-5; maybe TRBD2 (6 bases). Trimming pared 2 bases from V and 5 bases from J, leaving 15 bases between. Germline V gene lookup returns CDR1 SGHTA and CDR2 FQGNSA. CDR3 length equals 15 residues. CDR3 residues: CASSLTWAGRETQYF. The CDR3, as DNA: TGTGCCAGCAGCTTAACCTGGGCGGGGAGGGAGACCCAGTACTTC.

The CDR3 sequence is CASSAAVNTEAFF. In DNA form, the CDR3 reads TGTGCCAGCAGTGCGGCAGTGAACACTGAAGCTTTCTTT. The chain links TRBV2 to TRBJ1-1; no firm D call. Deletions cut 4 bases from V and 0 bases from J, with 6 bases between. The CDR3 loop spans 13 amino acids. Germline CDR1 and CDR2: SNHLY and FYNNEI.

This chain joins TRBV6-5 and TRBJ1-6; the D gene is possibly TRBD1 (6 bases). The V and J ends lost 4 bases and 4 bases respectively, with 14 bases between them. The CDR3 loop spans 16 amino acids. Looked up from germline, CDR1 is MNHEY and CDR2 is SVGAGI. In nucleotides, the CDR3 is TGTGCCAGCAGTTCCTGGACAGAGAATTATAATTCACCCCTCCACTTT. Residues: CASSSWTENYNSPLHF.

The chain links TRBV5-1 to TRBJ1-1; TRBD1 might be the D (6 bases). CDR1 and CDR2 from the germline V gene are SGHRS and YFSETQ. This CDR3 has 15 residues. The V end lost 5 bases, the J end lost 6 bases, and 20 bases lay between the germline ends. This CDR3 reads CASSSDFTGRAEAFF. In DNA, the CDR3 is TGCGCCAGCAGTTCAGACTTTACAGGGCGCGCTGAAGCTTTCTTT. Drawing the rest from reference TRBV5-1 and TRBJ1-1, the complete variable domain is KAGVTQTPRYLIKTRGQQVTLSCSPISGHRSVSWYQQTPGQGLQFLFEYFSETQRNKGNFPGRFSGRQFSNSRSEMNVSTLELGDSALYLCASSSDFTGRAEAFFGQGTRLTVV.

The gene calls are TRBV7-9 and TRBJ1-4, with unresolved D. Trimming pared 4 bases from V and 8 bases from J, leaving 14 bases between. This CDR3 spans 14 amino acids. The V gene's germline CDR1 is SEHNR and CDR2 FQNEAQ (reference sequence). DNA of the CDR3: TGTGCCAGCAGCTCTAACGCGGCGGGAGAAAAACTGTTTTTT. Amino acid sequence: CASSSNAAGEKLFF.

The chain uses TRBV4-1 and TRBJ2-7, with 8 bases fitting TRBD2. CDR3 length: 15 amino acids. Germline CDR1 is MGHRA and CDR2 is YSYEKL. The V and J ends lost 3 bases and 7 bases, in that order; junction bases with no gene match: 11. The CDR3 reads CASSQGAGRGNEQYF. The CDR3 DNA is TGCGCCAGCAGCCAGGGGGCCGGGAGGGGGAATGAGCAGTACTTC.

There are a few counts of this clone. This chain links TRBV19 with TRBJ2-1; D not resolved. The CDR3 covers 16 residues. Germline assignment: CDR1 LNHDA and CDR2 SQIVND (reference sequence). V was trimmed by 1 base and J by 3 bases, leaving 13 bases between them. The CDR3 coding sequence is TGTGCCAGTAGTATAGTAGGGCAGGTCGGCTACAATGAGCAGTTCTTC. Protein sequence: CASSIVGQVGYNEQFF.

V gene TRBV14 combines with J gene TRBJ2-7; 13 bases are a match to TRBD2. The CDR3 runs 17 residues. Germline-derived CDR1 and CDR2 are SGHDN and FVKESK. Trimming removed 4 bases from V and 2 bases from J; junction bases left unmatched: 8. CDR3 DNA: TGTGCCAGCAGCCCACTAGCGGGGGGGCCCCTAGCCTACGAGCAGTACTTC. This translates into CASSPLAGGPLAYEQYF.

This chain links TRBV19 with TRBJ1-5; a weak D match, TRBD1 (5 bases). This CDR3 is 16 amino acids long. The V end lost 2 bases, the J end lost 7 bases, and 18 bases lay between the germline ends. Germline assignment: CDR1 LNHDA and CDR2 SQIVND (reference sequence). The CDR3 loop reads CASSIFGSGTRQPQHF. The CDR3 DNA reads TGTGCCAGTAGTATATTTGGGTCAGGGACGCGACAGCCCCAGCATTTT.

This clone turned up a few times. The chain couples TRBV7-9 to TRBJ2-1; D not certain. V lost 8 bases, J lost 5 bases, and 7 bases lay in between. The germline V gene has CDR1 SEHNR and CDR2 FQNEAQ (reference sequence). The CDR3 loop spans 11 amino acids. In DNA, the CDR3 is TGTGCCAGCCAGCTAAACAATGAGCAGTTCTTC. Amino acids: CASQLNNEQFF.

The V call is TRBV24-1, the J call TRBJ2-1; 7 positions match TRBD2. J lost 4 bases, V lost 3 bases, and 5 bases had no gene match. There are 15 residues in the CDR3. Germline V gene data show CDR1 as KGHDR and CDR2 as SFDVKD. The CDR3: CATSDPWGGYNEQFF. The CDR3 DNA follows: TGTGCCACCAGTGATCCTTGGGGAGGGTACAATGAGCAGTTCTTC.

This clone occurred a few times. The chain links TRBV10-2 to TRBJ1-5; D perhaps matches TRBD1 (6 bases). Trimming stripped 6 bases from V and 4 bases from J, with 13 bases between. This CDR3 is built from 14 residues. Germline CDR1 and CDR2: WSHSY and SAAADI. The CDR3 DNA reads as TGCGCCAGCAGGGGGGCATTAGGGAATCAGCCCCAGCATTTT. This gives the protein CASRGALGNQPQHF.

The chain couples TRBV27 to TRBJ2-5; D not certain. The V gene lost 5 bases and the J gene lost 1 base, with 5 bases spanning the gap. There are 12 residues in the CDR3. Germline CDR1 MNHEY, CDR2 SMNVEV (reference sequence). DNA of the CDR3: TGTGCCAGCAGTCCTCTCCAAGAGACCCAGTACTTC. This gives the protein CASSPLQETQYF.

The CDR3 bases are TGTGCCAGCAGCCATTTAACGGCCCCCTATGGCTACACCTTC. Amino acid sequence: CASSHLTAPYGYTF. The gene calls are TRBV7-2 and TRBJ1-2; D is ambiguous. The CDR3 contains 14 residues. V lost 5 bases, J lost 4 bases, and 14 bases lay in between. The germline CDR1 and CDR2 sequences are SGHTA and FQGNSA. The whole variable domain, filled in from reference TRBV7-2 and TRBJ1-2, reads GAGVSQSPSNKVTEKGKDVELRCDPISGHTALYWYRQSLGQGLEFLIYFQGNSAPDKSGLPSDRFSAERTGGSVSTLTIQRTQQEDSAVYLCASSHLTAPYGYTFGSGTRLTVV.